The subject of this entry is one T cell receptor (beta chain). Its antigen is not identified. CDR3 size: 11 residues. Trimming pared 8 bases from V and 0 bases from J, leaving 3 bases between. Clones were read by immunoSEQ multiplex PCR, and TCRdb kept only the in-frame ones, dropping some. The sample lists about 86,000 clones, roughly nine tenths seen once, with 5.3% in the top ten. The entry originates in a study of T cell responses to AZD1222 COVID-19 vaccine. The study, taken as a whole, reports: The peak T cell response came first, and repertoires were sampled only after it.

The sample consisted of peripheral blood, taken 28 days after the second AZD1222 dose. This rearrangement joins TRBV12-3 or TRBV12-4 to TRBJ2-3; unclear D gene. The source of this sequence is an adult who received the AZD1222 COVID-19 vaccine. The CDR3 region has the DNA TGTGCCAGCTCTAGCACAGATACGCAGTATTTT. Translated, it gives CASSSTDTQYF.